This TCR beta chain is drawn from a study of blood T cell repertoires in COVID-19. Study in general: T cells, B-cell-depleted T cells, or PBMCs supplied cDNA or gDNA.

Here immunoSEQ multiplex PCR was the method, and the copy in TCRdb shows in-frame clones only, minus some. The sample consists of about 180,000 clones, about 85% of them appearing once. The specimen sequenced was peripheral blood. This clonotype was obtained from an elderly woman with acute or convalescent COVID-19.

CDR3 loop: CASSLASGGPREQYF. The CDR3 coding sequence is TGTGCCAGCAGCTTGGCCTCGGGAGGGCCAAGGGAGCAGTACTTC. The J gene is TRBJ2-7, the V gene TRBV5-5; 8 positions match TRBD2. J was trimmed by 7 bases and V by 0 bases; bases with no gene match: 9. The CDR3 length is 15 residues. Per germline, CDR1 SGHKS and CDR2 YYEKEE (reference sequence).